These 28 T cell receptor beta chains share one sample of origin, sequenced in a study of T cell responses to AZD1222 COVID-19 vaccine. Generated by immunoSEQ multiplex PCR, the TCRdb table keeps only in-frame clones and is missing some. The data show about 180,000 clones, with over 80% seen just once and 1.9% held by the top ten. The material sequenced was peripheral blood, taken on day 0 of AZD1222 vaccination. The receptors stem from an adult in good health.

This rearrangement joins TRBV4-3 to TRBJ2-7; a possible D gene is TRBD2 (5 bases). The CDR3 runs 15 residues. Trimming took off 0 bases at V and 6 bases at J, with 15 bases between the two ends. Per germline, CDR1 LGHNA and CDR2 YSLEER. CDR3 residues: CASSQEWTAVVEQYF. The CDR3 DNA sequence: TGCGCCAGCAGCCAAGAGTGGACTGCGGTTGTCGAGCAGTACTTC.

This clone turned up a few times. This chain joins TRBV19 and TRBJ1-2, with TRBD1 as a possible D gene (6 bases). Looked up from germline, CDR1 is LNHDA and CDR2 is SQIVND (reference sequence). This CDR3 contains 14 residues. Trimming left V 4 bases short and J 4 bases short, with 13 bases between. The DNA of the CDR3 is TGTGCCAGTAGTACCACAGGGCTAGTCTATGGCTACACCTTC. Its translation: CASSTTGLVYGYTF.

The V gene is TRBV28, the J gene TRBJ1-2, with D unresolved. The germline V gene has CDR1 MDHEN and CDR2 SYDVKM. CDR3 length: 13 amino acids. V was cut by 3 bases and J by 2 bases, with 7 bases left in between. The DNA of the CDR3 is TGTGCCAGCAGTTTTAGTCAGAACTATGGCTACACCTTC. Translating gives CASSFSQNYGYTF.

V and J are TRBV30 and TRBJ2-5; D call uncertain. The CDR3 has 13 amino acids. Trimming removed 8 bases at V and 2 bases at J, with 15 bases between. The germline CDR1 and CDR2 sequences are GTSNPN and SVGIG (reference sequence). CDR3 region: CAQALGNQETQYF. CDR3 nucleotide sequence: TGTGCCCAGGCGTTGGGGAATCAAGAGACCCAGTACTTC.

The chain has TRBV9 and TRBJ2-1, with D possibly being TRBD2 (6 bases). The CDR3 loop spans 13 amino acids. Germline-derived CDR1 and CDR2 are SGDLS and YYNGEE. Trimming shortened V by 0 bases and J by 9 bases, and 10 bases separated the two germline ends. The CDR3, as DNA: TGTGCCAGCAGCGTAGTCGGGAGAGGTGAGCAGTTCTTC. Its protein is CASSVVGRGEQFF.

The genes are TRBV7-9 and TRBJ1-2; 10 bases are shared with TRBD1. The CDR3 is 15 amino acids. CDR1 and CDR2 from the germline V gene are SEHNR and FQNEAQ (reference sequence). Trimming removed 5 bases from V and 2 bases from J; junction bases left unmatched: 5. The CDR3 reads CASSLPGQGNYGYTF. The CDR3 bases are TGTGCCAGCAGCCTTCCGGGACAGGGGAACTATGGCTACACCTTC. The whole variable domain, filled in from reference TRBV7-9 and TRBJ1-2, reads DTGVSQNPRHKITKRGQNVTFRCDPISEHNRLYWYRQTLGQGPEFLTYFQNEAQLEKSRLLSDRFSAERPKGSFSTLEIQRTEQGDSAMYLCASSLPGQGNYGYTFGSGTRLTVV.

V usage is TRBV30 and J usage is TRBJ1-6, with D uncertain. The CDR3 contains 13 residues. Germline V lookup: CDR1 GTSNPN, CDR2 SVGIG (reference sequence). V gave up 3 bases and J gave up 6 bases, with 9 bases separating them. The CDR3 DNA follows: TGTGCCTGGAGAGGCGTAGGTAATTCACCCCTCCACTTT. Translation gives CAWRGVGNSPLHF.

The genes are TRBV29-1 and TRBJ2-7; perhaps D is TRBD1 or TRBD2 (5 bases each). The CDR3 sequence is 13 residues long. The germline gives CDR1 SQVTM, CDR2 ANQGSEA. The V end was cut by 7 bases, the J end by 5 bases, with 18 bases between. The CDR3 DNA follows: TGCAGCGCAGTAGGTGGGACGGTCCACGAGCAGTACTTC. Protein product: CSAVGGTVHEQYF.

The chain joins TRBV28 to TRBJ1-1; 7 bases fit TRBD1. The germline V gene encodes CDR1 MDHEN and CDR2 SYDVKM. CDR3 length equals 13 residues. After removal of 3 bases from V and 4 bases from J, the junction contained 2 bases not matched to a gene. This CDR3 reads CASSFPGGTEAFF. The CDR3 DNA reads as TGTGCCAGCAGTTTTCCAGGGGGCACTGAAGCTTTCTTT.

The chain uses TRBV24-1 and TRBJ1-5, with D tentatively TRBD1 (5 bases). V was clipped by 4 bases and J by 5 bases, with 11 bases between them. The CDR3 is 14 amino acids. The germline V gene has CDR1 KGHDR and CDR2 SFDVKD. CDR3 bases: TGTGCCACCAGTGACGACAGCTCCGATCAGCCCCAGCATTTT. Translated: CATSDDSSDQPQHF.

J is TRBJ2-7 and V is TRBV28; 11 nucleotides match TRBD1. Losses at the gene ends were 3 bases for V and 4 bases for J; bases not matched to a gene: 5. Germline-derived CDR1 and CDR2 are MDHEN and SYDVKM. The CDR3 totals 15 residues. The CDR3 nucleotides are TGTGCCAGCAGTTTGCGGGACAGGGGGGCTTACGAGCAGTACTTC. Residues: CASSLRDRGAYEQYF. Full variable domain (rest looked up from reference TRBV28 and TRBJ2-7): DVKVTQSSRYLVKRTGEKVFLECVQDMDHENMFWYRQDPGLGLRLIYFSYDVKMKEKGDIPEGYSVSREKKERFSLILESASTNQTSMYLCASSLRDRGAYEQYFGPGTRLTVT.

The chain links TRBV9 to TRBJ2-3; the match to TRBD2 covers 7 bases. The CDR3 has 16 residues. Germline CDR1 SGDLS, CDR2 YYNGEE. The V segment lost 5 bases and the J segment 3 bases; nucleotides outside the gene matches: 12. CDR3 sequence reads: CASSRPGAGGTDTQYF. CDR3 DNA: TGTGCCAGCAGTCGACCTGGAGCCGGGGGGACAGATACGCAGTATTTT. Together with reference TRBV9 and TRBJ2-3, the CDR3 gives the full variable domain: DSGVTQTPKHLITATGQRVTLRCSPRSGDLSVYWYQQSLDQGLQFLIQYYNGEERAKGNILERFSAQQFPDLHSELNLSSLELGDSALYFCASSRPGAGGTDTQYFGPGTRLTVL.

The chain links TRBV7-2 to TRBJ1-6; 7 nucleotides agree with TRBD1. CDR3 length: 20 amino acids. Germline V gene data show CDR1 as SGHTA and CDR2 as FQGNSA. The J segment lost 10 bases and the V segment lost 0 bases, leaving 21 bases of the junction unmatched. CDR3 in amino acids: CASSLASNWGTRDSGSPLHF. CDR3 coding DNA: TGTGCCAGCAGCTTAGCGTCAAATTGGGGGACCCGGGACAGTGGGTCACCCCTCCACTTT.

This clone showed up just a few times. The chain has TRBV27 and TRBJ2-7; 10 bases match TRBD1. V lost 4 bases to trimming and J lost 3 bases; unmatched junction nucleotides: 0. From germline, CDR1 is MNHEY and CDR2 SMNVEV (reference sequence). CDR3 length equals 13 residues. The DNA for the CDR3 is TGTGCCAGCAGTTGGGACAGGGGCTACGAGCAGTACTTC. Protein: CASSWDRGYEQYF.

The chain has TRBV7-9 and TRBJ2-7, with TRBD2 matching over 11 bases. This CDR3 contains 15 residues. With 1 base clipped from V and 9 bases from J, the junction kept 8 bases outside the gene matches. Germline CDR1 reads SEHNR; CDR2 reads FQNEAQ (reference sequence). In nucleotides, the CDR3 is TGTGCCAGCAGCTTAGGACTAGCGGGACATTTTGGGCAGTACTTC. The encoded protein is CASSLGLAGHFGQYF.

CDR3 residues: CASRPRDRGNTEAFF. The CDR3 coding sequence is TGTGCCAGTAGACCACGGGACAGGGGGAACACTGAAGCTTTCTTT. The chain employs TRBV19 and TRBJ1-1; 10 nucleotides match TRBD1. CDR1 is LNHDA, CDR2 SQIVND, per germline (reference sequence). The ends lost 6 bases at V and 1 base at J; junction bases unmatched: 5. The length of the CDR3 is 15 residues.

The rearrangement links TRBV28 to TRBJ2-2, with TRBD1 identical over 9 bases. The CDR3 has 16 residues. Per germline, CDR1 MDHEN and CDR2 SYDVKM. After removal of 5 bases from V and 7 bases from J, the junction contained 11 bases not matched to a gene. CDR3 sequence reads: CASSAAGTGKDGELFF. CDR3 nucleotides: TGTGCCAGCAGTGCAGCCGGGACAGGGAAGGACGGGGAGCTGTTTTTT. The complete variable domain, with remaining parts taken from reference TRBV28 and TRBJ2-2, reads DVKVTQSSRYLVKRTGEKVFLECVQDMDHENMFWYRQDPGLGLRLIYFSYDVKMKEKGDIPEGYSVSREKKERFSLILESASTNQTSMYLCASSAAGTGKDGELFFGEGSRLTVL.

This chain connects TRBV28 to TRBJ1-1; D gene uncertain. CDR1 and CDR2 from the germline V gene are MDHEN and SYDVKM. This CDR3 comprises 12 residues. The V end was cut by 8 bases, the J end by 5 bases, with 12 bases between. This CDR3 reads CASHRTWTEAFF. The CDR3 region has the DNA TGTGCCAGCCATCGAACCTGGACTGAAGCTTTCTTT.

V is TRBV4-3 and J is TRBJ1-5; 7 nucleotides align to TRBD1. The CDR3 runs to 16 residues. V was clipped by 2 bases and J by 3 bases; unmatched bases: 7. The V gene's germline CDR1 is LGHNA and CDR2 YSLEER. CDR3 DNA: TGCGCCAGCAGCCAAACAGGGGACGAAATCAATCAGCCCCAGCATTTT. Translated, it gives CASSQTGDEINQPQHF.

CDR3 coding DNA: TGTGCCAGCTCTTACGGCAGGGTCGGCCTCTACGAGCAGTACTTC. This codes for CASSYGRVGLYEQYF. The J gene is TRBJ2-7, the V gene TRBV7-9, with TRBD1 as a possible D gene (5 bases). V lost 8 bases, J lost 3 bases, and 20 bases lay in between. The CDR3 is 15 amino acids. Germline V CDR1 and CDR2: SEHNR, FQNEAQ (reference sequence).

The gene calls are TRBV6-5 and TRBJ2-1; D is possibly TRBD1 or TRBD2 (6 bases each). Trimming pared 6 bases from V and 5 bases from J, leaving 11 bases between. Germline V gene data show CDR1 as MNHEY and CDR2 as SVGAGI. This CDR3 region has 13 residues. The CDR3, as DNA: TGTGCCAGCAGAAGGGGGGTCCACAATGAGCAGTTCTTC. It yields the protein CASRRGVHNEQFF.

This chain connects TRBV6-2 or TRBV6-3 to TRBJ1-5, with TRBD1 matching over 7 bases. The V gene end was trimmed by 0 bases and the J gene end by 4 bases; junction bases not matched to a gene: 3. This CDR3 comprises 15 residues. Germline CDR1 reads MNHEY; CDR2 reads SVGEGT. The CDR3 spells CASSYSQGTNQPQHF. As DNA, the CDR3 is TGTGCCAGCAGTTACTCACAGGGGACTAATCAGCCCCAGCATTTT.

This chain links TRBV5-1 with TRBJ1-2; the D gene is possibly TRBD1 (5 bases). Germline V gene data show CDR1 as SGHRS and CDR2 as YFSETQ. The CDR3 has 18 residues. Trimming pared 0 bases from V and 4 bases from J, leaving 22 bases between. CDR3 DNA sequence: TGCGCCAGCAGCTTGGGCTTTACTAGGACACGACTTCTCTATGGCTACACCTTC. This encodes CASSLGFTRTRLLYGYTF.

This chain uses TRBV12-5 with TRBJ2-3; maybe TRBD2 (5 bases). The germline CDR1 and CDR2 sequences are LGHNT and FRNRAP. V lost 5 bases and J lost 7, with 10 bases in between. The CDR3 spans 12 residues. DNA of the CDR3: TGTGCTAGTGGTCTAACGGGATATACGCAGTATTTT. Translation gives CASGLTGYTQYF.

V usage is TRBV5-4 and J usage is TRBJ2-1; 7 bases are a match to TRBD2. J gave up 4 bases and V 2 bases, and 9 bases lay outside the gene matches. CDR3 size: 16 residues. Germline V gene data show CDR1 as SGHNT and CDR2 as YYREEE (reference sequence). CDR3 nucleotide sequence: TGTGCCAGCAGCTTCGATCTAGCGGTCCAGTACAATGAGCAGTTCTTC. Its translation is CASSFDLAVQYNEQFF.

The rearrangement uses TRBV28 and TRBJ1-5; D gene unclear. The CDR3 length is 12 residues. Germline V gene lookup returns CDR1 MDHEN and CDR2 SYDVKM. Trimming removed 5 bases from V and 5 bases from J, with 7 bases in between. The CDR3 here is CASSKTDQPQHF. CDR3 nucleotides: TGTGCCAGCAGTAAGACGGATCAGCCCCAGCATTTT.

The chain is built from TRBV19 and TRBJ1-1; 9 bases match TRBD1. The CDR3 runs to 15 residues. V dropped 7 bases and J dropped 3; count of bases not matched to a gene: 9. From germline, CDR1 is LNHDA and CDR2 SQIVND (reference sequence). In DNA form, the CDR3 reads TGTGCCAGTAAAGCCGACAGGGGGAGGTACACTGAAGCTTTCTTT. Translating gives CASKADRGRYTEAFF.

V usage is TRBV7-2 and J usage is TRBJ2-7, with D hard to call. V was trimmed by 6 bases and J by 2 bases, leaving 8 bases between them. Per germline, CDR1 SGHTA and CDR2 FQGNSA. The length of the CDR3 is 12 residues. The CDR3 loop is CASSSPPYEQYF. The DNA for the CDR3 is TGTGCCAGCAGTTCCCCCCCCTACGAGCAGTACTTC.